This is a list of T cell receptor beta chains from one sample in a study of blood T cell repertoires in COVID-19. Only in-frame clones appear in the TCRdb table, and some are missing; sequencing was by immunoSEQ multiplex PCR. The profile shows around 15,000 clones, 75% of them singletons. Sequencing input: peripheral blood. The receptors stem from a man aged 55 to 69 with acute or convalescent COVID-19. Each CDR3 is given with its conserved first and last residue. D genes are given only for firm matches. Size is omitted from some rows. Given values are once, few, many or a class for expanded clones.

>TRBJ1-2|NA|NA|TRBV2
CASRAGRRKEGPDGYTF
TGTGCCAGCAGGGCCGGGCGCAGAAAGGAGGGTCCCGATGGCTACACCTTC
>TRBJ2-1|TRBD2|NA|TRBV9
CASSARGGEQFF
TGTGCCAGCAGCGCACGGGGGGGTGAGCAGTTCTTC
>TRBJ1-3|TRBD1|NA|TRBV4-3
CASSLGQGSGNTIYF
TGCGCCAGCAGCCTAGGACAGGGTTCTGGAAACACCATATATTTT
>TRBJ1-2|NA|NA|TRBV7-2
CASSKRAGPQPTGYTF
TGTGCCAGCAGCAAAAGGGCGGGACCCCAGCCTACCGGATACACCTTC
>TRBJ2-7|NA|once|TRBV7-2
CASSLGALAYEQYF
TGTGCCAGCAGCTTAGGGGCTTTAGCCTACGAGCAGTACTTC
>TRBJ2-7|TRBD1|few|TRBV12-3/TRBV12-4
CASSVGQAYEQYF
TGTGCCAGCAGTGTCGGACAGGCCTACGAGCAGTACTTC
>TRBJ2-7|TRBD1|NA|TRBV7-9
CASSTGQTYEQYF
TGTGCCAGCAGCACGGGACAGACTTACGAGCAGTACTTC
>TRBJ2-2|TRBD1|few|TRBV5-1
CASSWTGSTGELFF
TGCGCCAGCAGCTGGACAGGGAGCACCGGGGAGCTGTTTTTT
>TRBJ2-5|NA|few|TRBV6-2/TRBV6-3
CASSPGAGTQYF
TGTGCCAGCAGTCCCGGTGCGGGGACCCAGTACTTC
>TRBJ1-6|NA|NA|TRBV11-2
CASSLARANSPLHF
TGTGCCAGCAGCTTAGCCAGGGCTAATTCACCCCTCCACTTT
>TRBJ2-7|TRBD1|NA|TRBV2
CASRKLQVPGQGTYEQYF
TGTGCCAGCAGGAAACTCCAGGTCCCGGGACAGGGAACCTACGAGCAGTACTTC
>TRBJ2-7|TRBD1|NA|TRBV19
CASSLRDSSYEQYF
TGTGCCAGTAGTCTCAGGGACAGCTCCTACGAGCAGTACTTC
>TRBJ2-7|TRBD1|NA|TRBV7-8
CASSEDRVGNEQYF
TGTGCCAGCAGCGAGGACAGGGTCGGCAACGAGCAGTACTTC
>TRBJ2-7|TRBD2|NA|TRBV28
CASIPQGGISYEQYF
TGTGCCAGCATACCTCAGGGAGGGATCTCCTACGAGCAGTACTTC
>TRBJ2-1|NA|few|TRBV6-6
CASSLTSNGLDEQFF
TGTGCCAGCAGCTTAACTAGTAATGGTTTGGATGAGCAGTTCTTC
>TRBJ2-1|TRBD1|NA|TRBV2
CASSRDRGQEEQFF
TGTGCCAGCAGTCGGGACAGGGGGCAGGAGGAGCAGTTCTTC
>TRBJ2-7|NA|NA|TRBV6-2/TRBV6-3
CASSFAYEQYF
TGTGCCAGCAGTTTCGCCTACGAGCAGTACTTC
>TRBJ2-1|TRBD2|NA|TRBV6-5
CASKLGTSGRNEQFF
TGTGCCAGCAAACTTGGGACTAGCGGGAGGAATGAGCAGTTCTTC
>TRBJ1-1|NA|NA|TRBV20-1
CSASRGLDTEAFF
TGCAGTGCTAGTAGGGGGTTGGACACTGAAGCTTTCTTT
>TRBJ2-1|TRBD2|NA|TRBV6-6
CASSSQLAMAGEQFF
TGTGCCAGCAGTTCCCAACTAGCGATGGCAGGTGAGCAGTTCTTC
>TRBJ2-5|TRBD2|NA|TRBV5-1
CASTLGLPQETQYF
TGCGCCAGCACCTTGGGACTACCCCAAGAGACCCAGTACTTC
>TRBJ2-3|NA|NA|TRBV6-4
CASSDSRGGTDTQYF
TGTGCCAGCAGTGACTCACGGGGTGGCACAGATACGCAGTATTTT
>TRBJ2-1|TRBD2|NA|TRBV7-2
CASSGLAGVRDEQFF
TGTGCCAGCAGCGGGCTAGCGGGAGTTAGGGATGAGCAGTTCTTC
>TRBJ2-1|TRBD2|NA|TRBV6-5
CASSYTTSGNEQFF
TGTGCCAGCAGTTACACGACTAGCGGCAATGAGCAGTTCTTC
>TRBJ1-6|NA|NA|TRBV9
CASSPGQSSYNSPLHF
TGTGCCAGCAGCCCAGGACAGAGCTCCTATAATTCACCCCTCCACTTT
>TRBJ2-2|NA|NA|TRBV2
CASSDRGTGELFF
TGTGCCAGCAGTGACAGGGGCACCGGGGAGCTGTTTTTT
>TRBJ1-6|NA|NA|TRBV30
CAWRTGDNNSPLHF
TGTGCCTGGAGGACAGGCGATAATAATTCACCCCTCCACTTT
>TRBJ2-7|TRBD2|NA|TRBV19
CAYRGGVYYEQYF
TGTGCTTACCGGGGAGGGGTCTACTACGAGCAGTACTTC
>TRBJ1-3|NA|NA|TRBV5-6
CASSLLFSGPSGNTIYF
TGTGCCAGCAGCTTGTTATTCTCAGGGCCTTCTGGAAACACCATATATTTT
>TRBJ1-1|NA|NA|TRBV7-2
CASSLIFGGARSAFF
TGTGCCAGCAGCTTAATATTCGGGGGGGCACGTTCGGCTTTCTTT
>TRBJ1-2|TRBD1|NA|TRBV6-7
CAELRAGGDYGYTF
TGTGCAGAACTTCGGGCAGGGGGCGACTATGGCTACACCTTC
>TRBJ2-3|NA|NA|TRBV24-1
CATSANRDTDTQYF
TGTGCCACCAGTGCAAACAGGGACACAGATACGCAGTATTTT
>TRBJ1-2|TRBD1|NA|TRBV6-5
CASMDRGNYGYTF
TGTGCCAGTATGGACAGGGGAAACTATGGCTACACCTTC
>TRBJ1-5|TRBD1|NA|TRBV15
CATSRRTGVGNQPQHF
TGTGCCACCAGCAGAAGAACAGGGGTTGGCAATCAGCCCCAGCATTTT
>TRBJ2-3|NA|NA|TRBV7-9
CASSLTNTQYF
TGTGCCAGCAGCTTAACAAATACGCAGTATTTT
>TRBJ2-7|TRBD2|NA|TRBV7-8
CASRLAGGVGPSSAEQYF
TGTGCCAGTCGACTAGCGGGGGGGGTTGGCCCTAGTAGTGCCGAGCAGTACTTC
>TRBJ2-1|TRBD1|NA|TRBV5-4
CASSAPGTGVNEQFF
TGTGCCAGCAGCGCCCCCGGGACAGGGGTCAATGAGCAGTTCTTC
>TRBJ1-2|TRBD1|NA|TRBV6-5
CASTQVGQGGYGYTF
TGTGCCAGCACTCAGGTGGGACAGGGAGGGTATGGCTACACCTTC
>TRBJ1-5|NA|NA|TRBV2
CASSEMGEAPQHF
TGTGCCAGCAGTGAAATGGGAGAGGCGCCCCAGCATTTT
>TRBJ1-1|NA|NA|TRBV2
CASSVRGGLRTEAFF
TGTGCCAGCAGTGTCCGGGGGGGCTTGCGGACTGAAGCTTTCTTT
>TRBJ2-1|NA|NA|TRBV19
CASSIVGGPNEQFF
TGTGCCAGTAGTATAGTGGGGGGGCCCAATGAGCAGTTCTTC